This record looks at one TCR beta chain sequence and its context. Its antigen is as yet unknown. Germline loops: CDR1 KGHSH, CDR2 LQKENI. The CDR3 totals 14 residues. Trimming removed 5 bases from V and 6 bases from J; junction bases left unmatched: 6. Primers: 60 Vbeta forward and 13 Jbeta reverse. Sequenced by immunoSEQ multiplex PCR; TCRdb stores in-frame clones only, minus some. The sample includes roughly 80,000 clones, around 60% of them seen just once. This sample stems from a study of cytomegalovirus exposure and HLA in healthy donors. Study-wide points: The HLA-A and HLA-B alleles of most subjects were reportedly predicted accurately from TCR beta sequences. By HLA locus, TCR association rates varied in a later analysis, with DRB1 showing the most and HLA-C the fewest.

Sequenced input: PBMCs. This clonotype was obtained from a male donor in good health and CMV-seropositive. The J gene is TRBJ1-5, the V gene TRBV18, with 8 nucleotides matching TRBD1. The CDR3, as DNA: TGTGCCAGCTCATTGACAGGGGTCGGTCAGCCCCAGCATTTT. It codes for CASSLTGVGQPQHF.